One sample yielded the 5 T cell receptor beta chains listed below, sequenced in a study of CD8 T cell repertoires and HIV-1 epitope variants. Antigens for these TCRs are unknown. Clones were sequenced by immunoSEQ multiplex PCR, and TCRdb holds only the in-frame ones, with some missing. The sample yields roughly 4,800 clones, 55% to 70% seen once. The sequenced sample consisted of cultured CD8+ T cells derived from PBMCs. These receptors all stem from a male donor with HIV.

J is TRBJ2-7 and V is TRBV27; D is uncertain. Germline CDR1 and CDR2: MNHEY and SMNVEV (reference sequence). This CDR3 comprises 16 residues. With 0 bases removed from V and 3 bases from J, the gap between germline ends came to 15 bases. CDR3 nucleotides: TGTGCCAGCAGTTTATCGTCAGCCGGGTGGTTCTACGAGCAGTACTTC. As protein: CASSLSSAGWFYEQYF.

V gene TRBV19 combines with J gene TRBJ2-5; D assignment may be TRBD1 or TRBD2 (5 bases each). Trimming cost V 1 base and J 4 bases, with 10 bases left between them. The length of the CDR3 is 14 residues. Germline CDR1 and CDR2: LNHDA and SQIVND (reference sequence). The CDR3: CASSIGGGRETQYF. The CDR3 DNA reads TGTGCCAGTAGTATAGGTGGGGGTAGAGAGACCCAGTACTTC.

The V call is TRBV6-1, the J call TRBJ1-1; weak D call: TRBD1 (5 bases). Germline CDR1 and CDR2: MNHNS and SASEGT. Trimming took off 1 base at V and 6 bases at J, with 15 bases between the two ends. CDR3 length equals 15 residues. The CDR3 spells CASSEVGGDIAEAFF. Here the CDR3 DNA reads TGTGCCAGCAGTGAAGTTGGAGGGGATATCGCTGAAGCTTTCTTT.

Comments on this clone: Its ends do not fully match the called genes, so a read error is possible. V and J are TRBV5-3 and TRBJ2-7; D gene uncertain. TRBV5-3 is an ORF; its function is uncertain. The CDR3 sequence is 11 residues long. The CDR3 here is CASSLSHEQYF. The CDR3 nucleotides are TGTGCCAGCAGCTTGTCCCACGAGCAGTACTTC.

The rearrangement joins TRBV6-5 to TRBJ2-7; 7 bases are shared with TRBD2. Germline V gene data show CDR1 as MNHEY and CDR2 as SVGAGI. The CDR3 contains 14 residues. V was pared by 2 bases and J by 3 bases, with 4 bases of the junction left unmatched. The CDR3 region is CASSYGGGLYEQYF. The CDR3 DNA follows: TGTGCCAGCAGTTACGGCGGGGGACTCTACGAGCAGTACTTC.